The clone carrying this TCR beta chain was seen repeatedly, ten times or more. The sample belongs to a study of T-cell reconstitution after alpha-beta-depleted transplantation in children. Construction of the TCRbeta library involved unique molecular identifiers. MiXCR, applied by TCRdb to the PCR reads, yields one record per CDR3 protein. The profile shows 120,000 or so distinct CDR3 sequences, about 9.3% of them singletons. Trimming left V 8 bases short and J 5 bases short, with 13 bases between. CDR1 SEHNR and CDR2 FQNEAQ come from the germline V gene (reference sequence). The CDR3 is 12 amino acids.

The chain uses TRBV7-9 and TRBJ2-7, with D maybe TRBD2 (5 bases). Sequenced here: PBMCs from the stem cell graft donor, sampled from the stem cell graft. This clonotype was obtained from a human donor who donated a stem cell graft to a child with acute lymphoblastic leukemia. The CDR3 loop reads CASGSGNNEQYF. For the CDR3, the DNA is TGTGCCAGCGGTTCCGGGAACAACGAGCAGTACTTC. Full variable domain (outside the CDR3, taken from reference TRBV7-9 and TRBJ2-7): DTGVSQNPRHKITKRGQNVTFRCDPISEHNRLYWYRQTLGQGPEFLTYFQNEAQLEKSRLLSDRFSAERPKGSFSTLEIQRTEQGDSAMYLCASGSGNNEQYFGPGTRLTVT.